A selection of T cell receptor beta chains follows, all from one sample in a study of glioma-infiltrating T cells after dendritic cell vaccination. TCRdb's copy holds only in-frame clones and misses some; the assay was immunoSEQ multiplex PCR. The sample lists about 64,000 clones; roughly 86% were seen once. Here the sequenced sample was blood, taken after dendritic cell vaccination. The receptors stem from a human donor with glioblastoma. Each CDR3 is given with its conserved first and last residue. The D gene is left open where the match is weak. Some rows mark clone size as missing; the rest say once, few, many or name a class of expanded clone.

-	-	16	TRBV10-2	TRBJ2-1	TGCGCCAGCAGTGAGTTTAAGACTCGCTCCTACAATGAGCAGTTCTTC	CASSEFKTRSYNEQFF
-	TRBD1	19	TRBV4-3	TRBJ2-1	TGCGCCAGCAGCCAAGATGGGGCAGGGGGCTCTTCCGACTACAATGAGCAGTTCTTC	CASSQDGAGGSSDYNEQFF
-	TRBD1	14	TRBV5-4	TRBJ1-2	TGTGCCAGCAGCGTGGACAGGGGTGGTTATGGCTACACCTTC	CASSVDRGGYGYTF
-	TRBD2	16	TRBV7-8	TRBJ2-5	TGTGCCAGCAGCTTAGTCGAGCGGGGGGACCAAGAGACCCAGTACTTC	CASSLVERGDQETQYF
once	-	13	TRBV18	TRBJ2-3	TGTGCCAGCTCATCCGGACACTCAGATACGCAGTATTTT	CASSSGHSDTQYF
-	TRBD2	12	TRBV5-4	TRBJ2-7	TGTGCCACCGGGAGGGACCGATACGAGCAGTACTTC	CATGRDRYEQYF
-	TRBD1	18	TRBV5-1	TRBJ2-3	TGCGCCAGCAGCTTGGACCCACAGGGGCCCACGAGCACAGATACGCAGTATTTT	CASSLDPQGPTSTDTQYF
-	-	14	TRBV5-1	TRBJ2-1	TGCGCCAGCAGCTTTGGAGACAGTTACAATGAGCAGTTCTTC	CASSFGDSYNEQFF
-	TRBD1	13	TRBV19	TRBJ1-1	TGTGCCAGTAGTATTACCTCGGACAGGGAAGCTTTCTTT	CASSITSDREAFF
-	TRBD1	14	TRBV30	TRBJ2-1	TGTGCCTGGAAAACGACAGGGGGCGGGAATGAGCAGTTCTTC	CAWKTTGGGNEQFF
-	-	14	TRBV19	TRBJ1-2	TGTGCCAGTAGTATGGGACACCGGAACTATGGCTACACCTTC	CASSMGHRNYGYTF
-	-	12	TRBV6-5	TRBJ1-1	TGTGCCAGCAGTCAGGGGTTCGCTGAAGCTTTCTTT	CASSQGFAEAFF
once	-	14	TRBV6-5	TRBJ2-1	TGTGCCAGCAGTTTTAGCTATGGTGGTGGTGAGCAGTTCTTC	CASSFSYGGGEQFF
-	TRBD2	14	TRBV19	TRBJ2-1	TGTGCCAGTAATTCCGCGGGGGGGCCAGGTGAGCAGTTCTTC	CASNSAGGPGEQFF
-	-	15	TRBV12-5	TRBJ1-1	TGTGCTAGTGGTTGGGGGAGGGGAGGGCGGACTGAAGCTTTCTTT	CASGWGRGGRTEAFF
-	-	15	TRBV21-1	TRBJ1-1	TGTGCCAGCTCACGTTCAGGCCGGGGGAACACTGAAGCTTTCTTT	CASSRSGRGNTEAFF
-	TRBD1	13	TRBV27	TRBJ1-2	TGTGCCAGCAGTTTGGCAGGGGGAAATGGCTACACCTTC	CASSLAGGNGYTF
once	-	13	TRBV4-3	TRBJ1-2	TGCGCCAGCAGCCAGCAGGGGTCGGGAGGCTACACCTTC	CASSQQGSGGYTF
-	-	16	TRBV7-8	TRBJ1-5	TGTGCCAGCAGCTCCGAAACGGGACACCCAACAGGTCCCCAGCATTTT	CASSSETGHPTGPQHF
-	-	14	TRBV7-9	TRBJ2-7	TGTGCCAGCAGCCTCCCGGGACACCCACACGAGCAGTACTTC	CASSLPGHPHEQYF
-	TRBD1	13	TRBV23-1	TRBJ2-7	TGCGCCAGCAGTCGCGACAGGGGGCACGAGCAGTACTTC	CASSRDRGHEQYF
-	-	17	TRBV7-2	TRBJ2-6	TGTGCCAGCAGCTTAGCAACAACCTCCTCTGGGGCCAACGTCCTGACTTTC	CASSLATTSSGANVLTF
-	-	13	TRBV7-9	TRBJ2-7	TGTGCCAGCAGCTTAGGGTTTTACTACGAGCAGTACTTC	CASSLGFYYEQYF
-	TRBD1	15	TRBV10-3	TRBJ2-6	TGTGCCATACCCGGGACAGGGACTGGGGCCAACGTCCTGACTTTC	CAIPGTGTGANVLTF
-	-	11	TRBV4-1	TRBJ1-2	TGCGCCAGCAGCCAATGGGGGGGGTACACCTTC	CASSQWGGYTF
few	-	12	TRBV5-6	TRBJ2-3	TGTGCCAGCAGCTCAGGTCCGGATACGCAGTATTTT	CASSSGPDTQYF
-	-	20	TRBV4-2	TRBJ1-4	TGTGCCAGCAGCCAGCACGTTACAGGGACGGCTGGGGAGTGGGGGGAAAAACTGTTTTTT	CASSQHVTGTAGEWGEKLFF
-	-	17	TRBV11-2	TRBJ2-5	TGTGCCAGCAGCCCGACATTAACCGTGTGGAGGGAAGAGACCCAGTACTTC	CASSPTLTVWREETQYF
-	-	14	TRBV7-2	TRBJ1-2	TGTGCCAGCAGCTTAGCCGCAGGGGACTATGGCTACACCTTC	CASSLAAGDYGYTF
once	-	14	TRBV4-3	TRBJ2-1	TGCGCCAGCAGCCAAGATACTAGATTTAAGGAAGAGTTCTTC	CASSQDTRFKEEFF
-	-	13	TRBV7-7	TRBJ1-6	TGTGCTAGCAGCTTCGAACAGAATTCACCCCTCCACTTT	CASSFEQNSPLHF
-	-	15	TRBV7-9	TRBJ1-4	TGTGCCAGCAACGCTCTGGGGGGATCTAATGAAAAACTGTTTTTT	CASNALGGSNEKLFF
once	-	15	TRBV9	TRBJ1-1	TGTGCCAGCAGCGTATCGCAGGTCCCGGACACTGAAGCTTTCTTT	CASSVSQVPDTEAFF
-	TRBD2	14	TRBV5-1	TRBJ2-7	TGCGCCAGCCGGGCGGAGGCTCCGGGAGGGTCGCAGTACTTC	CASRAEAPGGSQYF
-	-	13	TRBV7-7	TRBJ2-2	TGTGCTAGCAGCGCGGACATCACCGGGGAGCTGTTTTTT	CASSADITGELFF
-	TRBD1	16	TRBV5-1	TRBJ2-7	TGCGCCAGCAGCACGGGACAGGGGGGTAGCTCCTACGAGCAGTACTTC	CASSTGQGGSSYEQYF
-	-	15	TRBV5-6	TRBJ1-2	TGTGCCAGCAGCTTGGCTCTGGGAGCTAACTATGGCTACACCTTC	CASSLALGANYGYTF
-	-	14	TRBV6-5	TRBJ2-5	TGTGCCAGCAGGATACAGGGAGGGAGGGAGACCCAGTACTTC	CASRIQGGRETQYF
few	-	11	TRBV7-9	TRBJ2-7	TGTGCCAGCAGCCCATCCTACGAGCAGTACTTC	CASSPSYEQYF